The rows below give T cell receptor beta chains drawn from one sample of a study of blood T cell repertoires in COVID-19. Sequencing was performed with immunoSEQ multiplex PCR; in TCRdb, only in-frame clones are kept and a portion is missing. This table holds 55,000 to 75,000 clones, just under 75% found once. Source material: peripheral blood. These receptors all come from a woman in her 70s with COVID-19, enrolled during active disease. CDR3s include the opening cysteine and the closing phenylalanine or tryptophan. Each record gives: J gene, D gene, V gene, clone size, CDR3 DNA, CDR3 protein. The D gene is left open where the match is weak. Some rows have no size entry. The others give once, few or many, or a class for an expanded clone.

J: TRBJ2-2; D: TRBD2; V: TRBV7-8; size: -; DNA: TGTGCCAGCAGCTCGGGACTAGCGGGAGCCGGGGAGCTGTTTTTT; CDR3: CASSSGLAGAGELFF
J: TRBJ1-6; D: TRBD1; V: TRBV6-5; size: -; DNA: TGTGCCAGCAGCGGACAGGGGGTGAATTCACCCCTCCACTTT; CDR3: CASSGQGVNSPLHF
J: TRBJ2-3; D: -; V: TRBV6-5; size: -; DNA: TGTGCCAGCAGTTTACTAGAAGATACGCAGTATTTT; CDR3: CASSLLEDTQYF
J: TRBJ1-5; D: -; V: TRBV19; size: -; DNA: TGTGCCAGTAGGGCAACAGGGACGGGGACTCAGCCCCAGCATTTT; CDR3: CASRATGTGTQPQHF
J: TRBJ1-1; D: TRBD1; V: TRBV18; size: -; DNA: TGTGCCAGCTCACCGGGACAGGTGGGAACACTCGCTGAAGCTTTCTTT; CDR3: CASSPGQVGTLAEAFF
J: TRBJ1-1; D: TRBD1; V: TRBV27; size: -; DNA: TGTGCCAGCAGCCCCGGACAGGGAAATGGGAACACTGAAGCTTTCTTT; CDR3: CASSPGQGNGNTEAFF
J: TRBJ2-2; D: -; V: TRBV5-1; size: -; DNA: TGCGCCAGCAGCGCGGACAGAGCGAACACCGGGGAGCTGTTTTTT; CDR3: CASSADRANTGELFF
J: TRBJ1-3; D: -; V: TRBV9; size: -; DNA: TGTGCCAGCAGCGCTCAGACAGGAAACACCATATATTTT; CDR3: CASSAQTGNTIYF
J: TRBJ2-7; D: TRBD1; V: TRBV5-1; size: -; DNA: TGCGCCAGCAGCCAAACCGGGGACAGGGACCACGAGCAGTACTTC; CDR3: CASSQTGDRDHEQYF
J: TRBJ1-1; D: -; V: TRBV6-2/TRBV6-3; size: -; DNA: TGTGCCAGCAGCCCACTCCCGATCCGGGCTTTCTTT; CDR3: CASSPLPIRAFF
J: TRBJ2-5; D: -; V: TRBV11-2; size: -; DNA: TGTGCCAGCAGCTTGCAGGGGCAGCTTGAAGAGACCCAGTACTTC; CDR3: CASSLQGQLEETQYF
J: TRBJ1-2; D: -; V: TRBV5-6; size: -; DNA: TGTGCCAGCAGCGCGGGCCGTGCGACCAACTATGGCTACACCTTC; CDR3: CASSAGRATNYGYTF
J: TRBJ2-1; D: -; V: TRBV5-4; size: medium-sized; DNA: TGTGCCAGCAGCTCCTCCGCGGGACGGAAAAGGGAAGGTGAGCAGTTCTTC; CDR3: CASSSSAGRKREGEQFF
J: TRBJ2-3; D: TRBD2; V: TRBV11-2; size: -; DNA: TGTGCCAGCAGCTTAGAAAATAGCGGGAGCCGCACAGATACGCAGTATTTT; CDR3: CASSLENSGSRTDTQYF
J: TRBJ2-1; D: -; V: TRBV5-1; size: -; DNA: TGCGCCAGCAGCCGCTACGGCTACAATGAGCAGTTCTTC; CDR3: CASSRYGYNEQFF
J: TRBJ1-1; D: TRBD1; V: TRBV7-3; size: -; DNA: TGTGCCAGCAGCTCGGAGACAGGGAGGAACACTGAAGCTTTCTTT; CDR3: CASSSETGRNTEAFF
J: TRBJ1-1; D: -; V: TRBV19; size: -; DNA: TGTGCCAGTAGTATACGGCGGGAACCGAACACTGAAGCTTTCTTT; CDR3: CASSIRREPNTEAFF
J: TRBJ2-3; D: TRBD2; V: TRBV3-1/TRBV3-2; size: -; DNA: TGTGCCAGCAGCCAAGATCTGATGGGACTAGCGATTTCCTCTAGCACAGATACGCAGTATTTT; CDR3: CASSQDLMGLAISSSTDTQYF
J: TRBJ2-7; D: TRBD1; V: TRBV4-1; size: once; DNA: TGCGCCAGCAGCCAACCGGGACAGGGGGCCTACGAGCAGTACTTC; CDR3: CASSQPGQGAYEQYF
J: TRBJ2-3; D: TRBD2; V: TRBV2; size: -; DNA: TGTGCCAGCAGCAACCGACCGGGGAGGGCGAGACCTAGCACAGATACGCAGTATTTT; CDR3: CASSNRPGRARPSTDTQYF
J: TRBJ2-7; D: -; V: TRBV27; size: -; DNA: TGTGCCAGCAGCCCTTTAGGGGCTGGGGAGCAGTACTTC; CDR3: CASSPLGAGEQYF
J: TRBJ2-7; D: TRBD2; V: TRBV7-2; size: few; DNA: TGTGCCAGCAGCTTAGTGGGCGGGGGGCCTTACGAGCAGTACTTC; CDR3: CASSLVGGGPYEQYF
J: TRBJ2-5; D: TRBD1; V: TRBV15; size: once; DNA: TGTGCCACCAGCAGAGATGGGGACAGGGAAGAGACCCAGTACTTC; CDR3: CATSRDGDREETQYF
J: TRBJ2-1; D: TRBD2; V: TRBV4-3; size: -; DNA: TGCGCCAGCAGCCAAACTAGCGGGAGGGCCAATGAGCAGTTCTTC; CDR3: CASSQTSGRANEQFF
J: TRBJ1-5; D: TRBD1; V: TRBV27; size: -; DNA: TGTGCCAGCAGTACCCAGGGGGACAATCAGCCCCAGCATTTT; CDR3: CASSTQGDNQPQHF
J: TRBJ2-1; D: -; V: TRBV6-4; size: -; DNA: TGTGCCAGCAGGACAGGACAGAACAATGAGCAGTTCTTC; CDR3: CASRTGQNNEQFF
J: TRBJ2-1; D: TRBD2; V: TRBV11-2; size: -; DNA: TGTGCCAGCAGCTTGGAGACTAGCGGGGAGCAGTTCTTC; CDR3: CASSLETSGEQFF
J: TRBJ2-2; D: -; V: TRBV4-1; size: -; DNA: TGCGCCAGCAGCCAAGATTCGGGGTGGAACACCGGGGAGCTGTTTTTT; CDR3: CASSQDSGWNTGELFF
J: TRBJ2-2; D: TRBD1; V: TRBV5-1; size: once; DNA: TGCGCCAGCGAGCAAGGGACAGGGGGTACCGGGGAGCTGTTTTTT; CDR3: CASEQGTGGTGELFF
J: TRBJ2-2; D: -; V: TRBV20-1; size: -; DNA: TGCAGTGCTAGTGGTGGCACCAACACCGGGGAGCTGTTTTTT; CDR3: CSASGGTNTGELFF
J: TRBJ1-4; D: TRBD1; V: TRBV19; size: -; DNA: TGTGCCAGTAGGACACAGGGGTTTAATGAAAAACTGTTTTTT; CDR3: CASRTQGFNEKLFF
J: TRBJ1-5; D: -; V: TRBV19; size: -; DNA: TGTGCCAGTAGTATAACCGGGGGTGCGAGCAATCAGCCCCAGCATTTT; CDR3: CASSITGGASNQPQHF
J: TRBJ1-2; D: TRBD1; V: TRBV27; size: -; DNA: TGTGCCAGCAGGGGGACAGCCCGCGGCTCCTACTATGGCTACACCTTC; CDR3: CASRGTARGSYYGYTF
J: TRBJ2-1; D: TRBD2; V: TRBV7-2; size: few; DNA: TGTGCCAGCAGCTCACTTCCGGGACTAGCGGGAGTCAGTGAGCAGTTCTTC; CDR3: CASSSLPGLAGVSEQFF
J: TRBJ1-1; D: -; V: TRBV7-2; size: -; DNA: TGTGCCAGCACCCCATACATGAACACTGAAGCTTTCTTT; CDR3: CASTPYMNTEAFF
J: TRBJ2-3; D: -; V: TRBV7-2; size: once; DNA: TGTGCCAGCAGCCCCTGGTCTCAGGCGGATACGCAGTATTTT; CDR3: CASSPWSQADTQYF
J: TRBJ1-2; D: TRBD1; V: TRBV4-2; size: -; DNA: TGTGCCAGCAGCCAAGAGGGGACAGGGGATTTTTTACGGCGCTACACCTTC; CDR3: CASSQEGTGDFLRRYTF
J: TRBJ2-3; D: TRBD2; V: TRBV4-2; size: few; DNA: TGTGCCAGCAGCCAAGGGGCGGCTAGCGGGAGGAGGGGAACAGATACGCAGTATTTT; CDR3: CASSQGAASGRRGTDTQYF
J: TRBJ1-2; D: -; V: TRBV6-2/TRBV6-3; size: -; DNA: TGTGCCAGCAGTAGGGCCCGACAGGCGCAGGACACCTTC; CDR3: CASSRARQAQDTF
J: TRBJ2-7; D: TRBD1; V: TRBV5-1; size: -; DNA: TGCGCCAGCAGCGCGGGGGACAGGGCCCACGAGCAGTACTTC; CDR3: CASSAGDRAHEQYF
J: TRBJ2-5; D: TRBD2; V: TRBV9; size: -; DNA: TGTGCCAGCAGCCGGGGGGGCCAAGAGACCCAGTACTTC; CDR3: CASSRGGQETQYF
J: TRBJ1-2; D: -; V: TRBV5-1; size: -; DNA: TGCGCCAGCAGCCCAGGGATGGACTATGGCTACACCTTC; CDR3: CASSPGMDYGYTF
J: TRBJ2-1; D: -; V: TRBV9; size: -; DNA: TGTGCCAGCAGCGTAGCCGCGGGACCCACGTACAATGAGCAGTTCTTC; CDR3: CASSVAAGPTYNEQFF
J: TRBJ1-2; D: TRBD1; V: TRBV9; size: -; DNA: TGTGCCAGCAGCGTGGAGGTCACAGGGGCATCAGGCTACACCTTC; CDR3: CASSVEVTGASGYTF
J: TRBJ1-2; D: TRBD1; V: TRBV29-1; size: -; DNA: TGCAGCGTTGAATTTCCAGGGGGCGGCCTTGGCTACACCTTC; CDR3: CSVEFPGGGLGYTF
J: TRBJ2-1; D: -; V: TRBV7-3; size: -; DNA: TGTGCCAGCAGCTTTCAGAACAGGGCAATAGGGGAGCAGTTCTTC; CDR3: CASSFQNRAIGEQFF
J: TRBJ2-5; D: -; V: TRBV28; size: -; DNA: TGTGCCAGCACCTACCCGGACCAAGAGACCCAGTACTTC; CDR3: CASTYPDQETQYF
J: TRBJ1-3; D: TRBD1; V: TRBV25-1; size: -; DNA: TGTGCCAGCAGTCCCCCGGGACAGGGAAACACCATATATTTT; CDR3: CASSPPGQGNTIYF
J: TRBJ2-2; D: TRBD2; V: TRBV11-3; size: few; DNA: TGTGCCAGCAGCTTAGGACCGGGACTAGCGGGAGTTGGAACCGGGGAGCTGTTTTTT; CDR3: CASSLGPGLAGVGTGELFF
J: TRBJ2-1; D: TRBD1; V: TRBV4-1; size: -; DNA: TGCGCCAGCAGCCAGGGGACAGGGTTCAATGAGCAGTTCTTC; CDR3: CASSQGTGFNEQFF
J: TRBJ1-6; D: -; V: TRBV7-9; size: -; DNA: TGTGCCAGCAGCTTAGAGGGGGAAGTTTCACCCCTCCACTTT; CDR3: CASSLEGEVSPLHF
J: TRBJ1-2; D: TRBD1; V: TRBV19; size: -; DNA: TGTGCCAGTAGTATGGCCAGGGGGTATGGCTACACCTTC; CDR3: CASSMARGYGYTF
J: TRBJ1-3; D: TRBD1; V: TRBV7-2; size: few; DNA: TGTGCCAGCAGTCGGGACAGCTCCCTTGAAGGGAACACCATATATTTT; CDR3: CASSRDSSLEGNTIYF